This entry is about one TCR beta chain. Its antigen is undetermined. This specimen comes from a study of CD8+CD57+ T cells in acquired aplastic anemia. Study-wide results and caveats: Between patients and controls, CD8+ Simpson's diversity did not vary significantly.

TCR beta VDJ and CDR3 were profiled, and genomic DNA was the template. TCRdb fed the reads into MiXCR, producing one record per CDR3 protein. Of approximately 200,000 distinct CDR3 sequences listed, roughly 50% are singletons. Patients chosen for sequencing had shown CD8+CD57+ cell expansion by flow cytometry. Germline V lookup: CDR1 DFQATT, CDR2 SNEGSKA (reference sequence). V was trimmed by 1 base and J by 5 bases, leaving 14 bases between them. CDR3 size: 14 residues. The chain combines TRBV20-1 with TRBJ2-5; possible D gene TRBD2, 6 bases. The source material was sorted CD4+, CD8+, or CD8+CD57+ T cells (not recorded which) from PBMCs. This sequence was found in a human donor with aplastic anemia. The CDR3 nucleotides are TGCAGTGCTAGAGGGAAGGGACTCTCCGAGACCCAGTACTTC. It encodes CSARGKGLSETQYF.